The entry that follows covers one T cell receptor beta chain sequence. This specimen comes from a study of blood T cell repertoires in COVID-19. Study in general: The study drew acute and convalescent COVID-19 samples from the United States, Italy and Spain.

In the original analysis: The authors estimated nucleated cell counts from reference gene primer amplification. Produced via immunoSEQ multiplex PCR; TCRdb's table is partial and in-frame only. The D gene and trimming were derived from the DNA, and the V and J assignments and clone size from that table. The table lists over 60,000 clones, 82% of them singletons, with approximately 18% in the top ten. The germline V gene encodes CDR1 SGHRS and CDR2 YFSETQ. The CDR3 has 19 residues. Unmatched junction bases numbered 15, after V lost 5 bases and J lost 2 bases. This rearrangement joins TRBV5-1 to TRBJ2-5; 13 nucleotides align to TRBD2. Sample: peripheral blood. The receptor was isolated from a human donor in a cohort sampled during active COVID-19. CDR3 sequence: CASSRRTSGGPTPQETQYF. The CDR3 DNA reads TGCGCCAGCAGTCGGAGGACTAGCGGGGGCCCGACGCCACAAGAGACCCAGTACTTC.